Each of the 32 T cell receptor beta chains below was sequenced from the same sample in a study of radiotherapy plus CTLA-4 blockade in lung cancer. Clones were read by immunoSEQ multiplex PCR, and TCRdb kept only the in-frame ones, dropping some. This sample yields approximately 38,000 clones, of which approximately 86% are seen a single time; about 20% belongs to the top ten. The source was peripheral blood, collected from a patient treated with radiotherapy plus ipilimumab. The receptors were gathered from a human donor with non-small cell lung cancer whose response to radiotherapy plus ipilimumab could not be evaluated.

This clone was picked up one time. This chain uses TRBV9 with TRBJ2-3; 11 bases are shared with TRBD1. V trimming: 1 base; J trimming: 5 bases; junction bases outside the gene matches: 6. This CDR3 is 16 amino acids long. Germline V gives CDR1 SGDLS, CDR2 YYNGEE. The CDR3 coding sequence is TGTGCCAGCAGCGTATATACGGGACAGGGGGAAGATACGCAGTATTTT. This encodes CASSVYTGQGEDTQYF.

The chain carries TRBV5-1 and TRBJ2-7, with no clear D. The CDR3 extends over 13 amino acids. Trimming shortened V by 0 bases and J by 5 bases, and 9 bases separated the two germline ends. CDR1 is SGHRS, CDR2 YFSETQ, per germline. The CDR3 loop is CASSLGHRNEQYF. In nucleotides, the CDR3 is TGCGCCAGCAGCTTGGGACACCGAAACGAGCAGTACTTC.

This clone was picked up one time. V is TRBV7-9 and J is TRBJ2-2; a possible D gene is TRBD1 (5 bases). CDR3 length: 14 residues. Germline CDR1 and CDR2: SEHNR and FQNEAQ (reference sequence). Trimming removed 0 bases at V and 6 bases at J, with 8 bases between. CDR3 sequence reads: CASSLAQQAGELFF. The CDR3 DNA sequence: TGTGCCAGCAGCTTAGCGCAACAGGCCGGGGAGCTGTTTTTT.

The chain joins TRBV9 to TRBJ2-1; 8 nucleotides align to TRBD2. The trim removed 2 bases at V and 6 bases at J, leaving 10 bases unmatched. There are 16 residues in the CDR3. Germline lookup yields CDR1 SGDLS and CDR2 YYNGEE. Written as DNA, the CDR3 is TGTGCCAGCAGCGTTCGATTCGCAAGCGGGAGCAATGAGCAGTTCTTC. Translation gives CASSVRFASGSNEQFF.

The CDR3 sequence is CASSPGLPEQFF. In DNA, the CDR3 is TGTGCCAGCAGCCCTGGGCTGCCTGAGCAGTTCTTC. V usage is TRBV7-6 and J usage is TRBJ2-1; D is uncertain. This CDR3 region has 12 residues. Trimming removed 5 bases from V and 9 bases from J, with 11 bases in between. The V gene's germline CDR1 is SGHVS and CDR2 FNYEAQ.

This clone appeared a few times. The rearrangement joins TRBV6-5 to TRBJ1-3; perhaps TRBD1 as D (6 bases). This CDR3 is built from 14 residues. V dropped 2 bases and J dropped 4 bases, with 9 bases sitting between them. Germline V gene lookup returns CDR1 MNHEY and CDR2 SVGAGI. The CDR3 loop is CASSYRTAGNTIYF. The CDR3 DNA follows: TGTGCCAGCAGTTACAGGACAGCAGGAAACACCATATATTTT.

CDR3: CASSLGVGGGGNIQYF. The CDR3 DNA sequence: TGTGCCAGCAGCTTAGGGGTTGGGGGGGGAGGAAACATTCAGTACTTC. The chain joins TRBV7-3 to TRBJ2-4; TRBD2 matches at 7 bases. The CDR3 extends over 16 amino acids. From germline, CDR1 is SGHTA and CDR2 FQGTGA. Trimming at V came to 2 bases and at J to 6 bases, leaving 10 bases not matched to a gene.

The gene calls are TRBV6-1 and TRBJ1-1; D is possibly TRBD1 (5 bases). Germline V gene data show CDR1 as MNHNS and CDR2 as SASEGT. This CDR3 has 14 amino acids. V lost 8 bases and J lost 5, with 18 bases in between. The CDR3 loop reads CASSRAGVGTEAFF. The CDR3 DNA sequence: TGTGCCAGCTCCCGCGCGGGGGTGGGTACTGAAGCTTTCTTT.

The V and J genes are TRBV2 and TRBJ2-7; 8 nucleotides align to TRBD2. With 6 bases clipped from V and 3 bases from J, the junction kept 7 bases outside the gene matches. The CDR3 runs to 14 residues. CDR1 is SNHLY, CDR2 FYNNEI, per germline. The CDR3 loop is CASSDQLAVYEQYF. DNA of the CDR3: TGTGCCAGCAGCGACCAACTAGCGGTCTACGAGCAGTACTTC. Based on the CDR3 plus reference TRBV2 and TRBJ2-7, the full variable domain is EPEVTQTPSHQVTQMGQEVILRCVPISNHLYFYWYRQILGQKVEFLVSFYNNEISEKSEIFDDQFSVERPDGSNFTLKIRSTKLEDSAMYFCASSDQLAVYEQYFGPGTRLTVT.

The chain uses TRBV18 and TRBJ2-1; TRBD2 matches at 8 bases. The CDR3 contains 14 residues. Per the germline V gene, CDR1 is KGHSH and CDR2 is LQKENI. Germline trimming cut 6 bases from V and 9 bases from J; bases unmatched to any gene: 10. The CDR3 DNA sequence: TGTGCCAGCTCGCCGGGACTAGAGAGTCTTGAGCAGTTCTTC. Translated, it gives CASSPGLESLEQFF.

This clone was seen once. The CDR3 loop reads CASSPPPNTGGHRDPQYF. CDR3 DNA: TGTGCCAGCAGCCCTCCACCAAATACAGGGGGCCATAGGGATCCGCAGTATTTT. V usage is TRBV5-4 and J usage is TRBJ2-3; 9 bases are a match to TRBD1. V lost 4 bases, J lost 10 bases, and 22 bases stayed unmatched. The CDR3 is 18 amino acids. Germline V CDR1 and CDR2: SGHNT, YYREEE (reference sequence).

V gene TRBV13 combines with J gene TRBJ2-7; 9 positions match TRBD1. CDR1 PRHDT and CDR2 FYEKMQ come from the germline V gene (reference sequence). This CDR3 contains 14 residues. J was trimmed by 1 base and V by 5 bases; bases with no gene match: 3. The CDR3 spells CASSHRGLSYEQYF. In DNA form, the CDR3 reads TGTGCCAGCAGCCACAGGGGGCTGTCCTACGAGCAGTACTTC.

The chain couples TRBV11-2 to TRBJ2-5; 7 bases agree with TRBD2. Looked up from germline, CDR1 is SGHAT and CDR2 is FQNNGV. Trimming removed 1 base from V and 7 bases from J; junction bases left unmatched: 9. CDR3 length: 15 residues. CDR3 protein: CASSLGPGGGMTQYF. Written as DNA, the CDR3 is TGTGCCAGCAGCTTAGGTCCGGGGGGAGGTATGACCCAGTACTTC.

The gene calls are TRBV5-5 and TRBJ1-5, with 7 bases matching TRBD1. The CDR3 runs to 16 residues. The germline gives CDR1 SGHKS, CDR2 YYEKEE (reference sequence). Germline trimming cut 4 bases from V and 4 bases from J; bases unmatched to any gene: 11. In nucleotides, the CDR3 is TGTGCCAGCAGCCCAGTAACGGGACAGTCGAATCAGCCCCAGCATTTT. It yields the protein CASSPVTGQSNQPQHF.

This clone showed up just once. The chain is built from TRBV7-9 and TRBJ2-7, with 9 bases that match TRBD1. Losses at the gene ends were 0 bases for V and 6 bases for J; bases not matched to a gene: 9. Germline V gene sequence: CDR1 SEHNR, CDR2 FQNEAQ (reference sequence). The CDR3 is 16 residues long. DNA for the CDR3: TGTGCCAGCAGCTTAGCGCTCATTGGACAGGGGAGCGAGCAGTACTTC. It translates to CASSLALIGQGSEQYF.

In this sample, this clone turned up once. The chain couples TRBV13 to TRBJ2-7; no reliable D call. V was cut by 2 bases and J by 5 bases, with 7 bases left in between. CDR3 length equals 12 residues. Germline CDR1 reads PRHDT; CDR2 reads FYEKMQ (reference sequence). CDR3 in amino acids: CASSLSPNEQYF. In DNA form, the CDR3 reads TGTGCCAGCAGCTTATCCCCCAACGAGCAGTACTTC.

The chain is built from TRBV19 and TRBJ2-4, with a possible D match to TRBD2 (6 bases). Germline CDR1 LNHDA, CDR2 SQIVND (reference sequence). Between the trimmed V and J ends, which lost 5 bases and 0 bases, there was a span of 11 bases. CDR3 length: 15 amino acids. The CDR3 sequence is CASSPGGLAKNIQYF. The CDR3 DNA sequence: TGTGCCAGTAGTCCCGGGGGACTAGCCAAAAACATTCAGTACTTC.

The chain joins TRBV7-9 to TRBJ2-3; no definite D call. Trimming pared 10 bases from V and 3 bases from J, leaving 14 bases between. The CDR3 covers 13 residues. CDR1 and CDR2 (germline): SEHNR, FQNEAQ (reference sequence). CDR3 coding DNA: TGTGCCACCACATTTGGCATTACAGATACGCAGTATTTT. Protein: CATTFGITDTQYF.

In its sample, this clone was seen a few times. The rearrangement uses TRBV29-1 and TRBJ1-4; D is uncertain. V was pared by 4 bases and J by 8 bases, with 14 bases between. CDR1 SQVTM and CDR2 ANQGSEA come from the germline V gene. There are 13 residues in the CDR3. In DNA form, the CDR3 reads TGCAGCGTTGTCGAGGATCTTAAGGAAAAACTGTTTTTT. It codes for CSVVEDLKEKLFF. Full variable domain (outside the CDR3, taken from reference TRBV29-1 and TRBJ1-4): SAVISQKPSRDICQRGTSLTIQCQVDSQVTMMFWYRQQPGQSLTLIATANQGSEATYESGFVIDKFPISRPNLTFSTLTVSNMSPEDSSIYLCSVVEDLKEKLFFGSGTQLSVL.

This clone was recorded once. The V and J genes are TRBV5-1 and TRBJ2-3; 7 bases map to TRBD1. The CDR3 spans 16 residues. Germline V gene lookup returns CDR1 SGHRS and CDR2 YFSETQ. The trim removed 4 bases at V and 2 bases at J, leaving 10 bases unmatched. The CDR3 sequence: CASSRQTGRVTDTQYF. CDR3 coding DNA: TGCGCCAGCAGCCGCCAGACAGGGCGAGTCACAGATACGCAGTATTTT.

The count of this clone is one. The chain has TRBV5-4 and TRBJ1-4; D gene ambiguous. Trimming shortened V by 4 bases and J by 0 bases, and 7 bases separated the two germline ends. Germline lookup yields CDR1 SGHNT and CDR2 YYREEE (reference sequence). The CDR3 spans 14 residues. The CDR3 DNA sequence: TGTGCCAGCAGCCGGTCCTCAACTAATGAAAAACTGTTTTTT. This gives the protein CASSRSSTNEKLFF.

This clone was detected only once. This sequence joins TRBV29-1 and TRBJ2-5; possible D gene TRBD2, 7 bases. The J call may be faulty, since TRBJ2-7 better matches the DNA end. The CDR3 covers 14 residues. Per germline, CDR1 SQVTM and CDR2 ANQGSEA. CDR3 DNA: TGCAGCGCGTCGAGGGGAGGGGACACCTACGAGCAGTACTTC. Encoded protein: CSASRGGDTYEQYF.

The chain employs TRBV7-2 and TRBJ2-5; possible D gene TRBD1, 5 bases. The end of the DNA is better explained by TRBJ2-7, so the J call may be wrong. The CDR3 has 12 residues. Looked up from germline, CDR1 is SGHTA and CDR2 is FQGNSA. The CDR3 is CASTRQRYEQYF. The CDR3 DNA is TGTGCCAGCACCAGACAGAGGTACGAGCAGTACTTC.

The rearrangement links TRBV5-6 to TRBJ2-3; 7 positions match TRBD1. The length of the CDR3 is 16 residues. Germline lookup yields CDR1 SGHDT and CDR2 YYEEEE. The V gene end was trimmed by 1 base and the J gene end by 0 bases; junction bases not matched to a gene: 5. The CDR3 here is CASSLQTGTSTDTQYF. CDR3 DNA sequence: TGTGCCAGCAGCTTGCAGACAGGGACAAGCACAGATACGCAGTATTTT.

Details on this clone: This same CDR3 is encoded by further DNA sequences in the sample. The chain links TRBV28 to TRBJ2-7; 9 bases line up with TRBD1. Germline CDR1 MDHEN, CDR2 SYDVKM. There are 15 residues in the CDR3. V was clipped by 5 bases and J by 0 bases; unmatched bases: 5. This CDR3 is CASSGDRVSSYEQYF. The CDR3 coding sequence is TGTGCCAGCAGTGGGGACAGGGTGAGCTCCTACGAGCAGTACTTC.

The chain links TRBV28 to TRBJ2-1, with D tentatively TRBD1 (5 bases). Trimming left V 4 bases short and J 0 bases short, with 16 bases between. Germline lookup yields CDR1 MDHEN and CDR2 SYDVKM. CDR3 length equals 17 residues. The CDR3 is CASSSMTEKSSYNEQFF. DNA of the CDR3: TGTGCCAGCAGTTCAATGACAGAAAAAAGCTCCTACAATGAGCAGTTCTTC.

The chain combines TRBV5-6 with TRBJ1-4; 7 bases agree with TRBD1. CDR3 length: 15 residues. Unmatched junction bases numbered 9, after V lost 2 bases and J lost 8 bases. Germline assignment: CDR1 SGHDT and CDR2 YYEEEE. The CDR3 here is CASSFGDRVDEKLFF. DNA for the CDR3: TGTGCCAGCAGCTTCGGTGACAGGGTTGACGAAAAACTGTTTTTT.

The chain employs TRBV27 and TRBJ2-7; D possibly corresponds to TRBD1 (5 bases). Trimming removed 8 bases at V and 1 base at J, with 18 bases between. The germline V gene encodes CDR1 MNHEY and CDR2 SMNVEV (reference sequence). This CDR3 has 15 residues. In nucleotides, the CDR3 is TGTGCCAGCCGTTACAGACCAACAGGTTCCTACGAGCAGTACTTC. Translating gives CASRYRPTGSYEQYF.

This clone was seen only once. The chain joins TRBV6-5 to TRBJ1-2, with a weak D call TRBD1 (5 bases). This CDR3 contains 13 residues. Trimming stripped 2 bases from V and 10 bases from J, with 14 bases between. From germline, CDR1 is MNHEY and CDR2 SVGAGI. The CDR3 sequence is CASSYVQGFDYTF. CDR3 sequence (DNA): TGTGCCAGCAGTTACGTTCAGGGTTTTGACTACACCTTC.

The table lists this clone with a count of one. The rearrangement uses TRBV6-1 and TRBJ2-5, with TRBD1 as a possible D gene (5 bases). V was clipped by 3 bases and J by 2 bases, with 10 bases between them. The CDR3 totals 14 residues. Germline V gene lookup returns CDR1 MNHNS and CDR2 SASEGT. The CDR3 DNA is TGTGCCAGCAGTGAGCAGGGTGGGCAAGAGACCCAGTACTTC. As protein: CASSEQGGQETQYF.

This clone was detected only once. A junction end diverges from the germline sequence, so it may reflect a read error. The chain uses TRBV5-4 and TRBJ2-3; TRBD1 aligns across 8 bases. The CDR3 sequence is 13 residues long. Germline V lookup: CDR1 SGHNT, CDR2 YYREEE (reference sequence). The DNA for the CDR3 is TGTGCCAGCAGTGTACAGGGGGTGAATACGCGGTATTTT. This sequence encodes CASSVQGVNTRYF.

The chain uses TRBV29-1 and TRBJ2-3; TRBD2 aligns across 12 bases. The CDR3 has 17 amino acids. V trimming: 3 bases; J trimming: 4 bases; junction bases outside the gene matches: 11. The germline V gene encodes CDR1 SQVTM and CDR2 ANQGSEA. CDR3 region: CSVEELLAGGPPDTQYF. The CDR3, as DNA: TGCAGCGTTGAGGAACTTCTAGCGGGGGGGCCCCCAGATACGCAGTATTTT.